This entry describes one TCR beta chain. Its antigen is currently unknown. This entry is derived from a study of shared clonotypes between healthy human individuals. Turning to the study itself: Three CD4 naive, three CD4 memory, two CD8 naive and one CD8 memory plate were used per donor. Study-wide findings and caveats: Naive CD4 clonotypes overlapped across a few donors at about 5%. Some clonotypes were shared by all four sorted-subset donors, while others were not shared. The non-shared ones had lower generation probabilities than the shared ones.

TCRdb's table, derived via immunoSEQ multiplex PCR, lists solely in-frame clones and lacks some. Of some 1,900,000 clones listed, about 94% were seen once; the top ten hold 1% to 1.5%. CD45RO-negative cells were positively selected for CCR7, leaving out terminally differentiated effector memory CD45RA+ cells. Every one of the donors was a Caucasian adult that lived in Nashville, Tennessee. Sequencing input: naive CD8+ T cells sorted from blood. The source of this sequence is a young man in good health.

The CDR3 nucleotides read TGTGCCAGCAGCTTGGGACAGGGGGCAAGCGAGCAGTACTTC. Encoded protein: CASSLGQGASEQYF. J is TRBJ2-7 and V is TRBV5-6, with 10 bases matching TRBD1. Germline values: CDR1 SGHDT, CDR2 YYEEEE. This CDR3 region has 14 residues. V dropped 0 bases and J dropped 6; count of bases not matched to a gene: 3.